This TCR beta chain was recovered during a study of blood T cells in healthy people across ages. Whole-study results and caveats: Long-lived donors had more naive CD4+ cells and higher diversity than aged donors. TCR beta diversity was tightly associated with the proportion of naive T cells.

Then a second PCR, running about 6 to 11 cycles, was carried out with a sample-barcoded 5' primer and a J-beta primer mix. Via MiXCR, TCRdb re-called the 5' RACE reads, giving one row per CDR3 protein. The table shows about 780,000 distinct CDR3 sequences, with about 62% occurring only once. Note on this clonotype: Its antigen is as yet unknown.

V was trimmed by 4 bases and J by 2 bases, leaving 7 bases between them. The CDR3 is made up of 13 amino acids. Germline V gene data show CDR1 as MNHEY and CDR2 as SVGEGT. This TCR came from a man in his thirties or forties in good health. V gene TRBV6-2 or TRBV6-3 combines with J gene TRBJ2-3; the D is unclear. The sequencing input was blood. DNA of the CDR3: TGTGCCAGCAGTTTCACATACACAGATACGCAGTATTTT. Its translation is CASSFTYTDTQYF.